This TCR beta chain was sequenced for a study of shared clonotypes between healthy human individuals (dated by TCRdb to about 2020). Regarding the study in general: Two women and three men aged 18 to 49 years were included in the cohort. For each donor, CD4 naive and CD4 memory were each run on three plates, CD8 naive on two plates, and CD8 memory on one plate. To estimate repertoire size and how much clonotypes are shared between individuals, the study performed deep sequencing of blood TCR repertoires from five healthy adults. To increase sequencing depth and limit assay-specific biases, TCR repertoire library preparation and sequencing were carried out by different laboratories using diverse techniques. Per donor, leukapheresis produced somewhere between about 0.8 and 9 billion PBMCs. The paper as a whole reports these results and caveats: Compared with non-shared clonotypes, the clonotypes found in all four sorted-subset donors had higher generation probabilities. The small number of donors limited the genetic and exposure-history diversity represented. Sampling was restricted to blood, and TCR repertoires in tissues likely differ from the TCR repertoires found in blood. Incomplete sequencing was indicated by rarefaction of sorted-subset datasets, despite the large sequencing depth. When a handful of donors were compared, the shared fraction of clonotypes was about 5.2% for naive CD4, over 3% for naive CD8, 2.3% for memory CD4, and 0.35% to 0.4% for memory CD8. Naive subsets generally had larger estimated clonotype richness than memory subsets did. Based on pairwise subsampling, the degree of clonotype sharing among donors was expected to be affected by sequencing depth.

The CDR3 measures 15 amino acids from cysteine to phenylalanine. Kept here is only the CDR3 DNA, which spans 45 bases and is read in frame from base 1. The junction shows trimming of 3 bases on V and 6 bases on J, and the gene matches do not reach 7 bases of it. For CDR1 and CDR2, the germline V gene lists KGHSH and LQKENI. Healthy HIV-negative adults with no recently reported acute infections or vaccinations were included as donors. All donors were Caucasian adults living in Nashville, Tennessee, USA. CD4+ T cells were enriched by magnetic negative selection; naive cells were then positively selected on CD45RA, and the negative fraction formed the memory subset. Blood was obtained by leukapheresis, after which PBMCs were separated by Ficoll-Histopaque density gradient centrifugation and cryopreserved in liquid nitrogen vapor phase. Analytical flow cytometry was used to check the purity and quantity of each magnetically sorted T cell population. Each sorted fraction had its genomic DNA isolated and then quantified by UV absorbance on a Nanodrop 2000c.

Using the deep immunoSEQ assay, multiplex PCR amplified TCR CDR3 regions from genomic DNA. Extracted genomic DNA from each cell subset was distributed evenly across all wells of several immunoSEQ 96-well plates, and each plate was treated as a replicate. Each replicate PCR for sorted subsets received approximately 220 ng genomic DNA, equal to roughly 29,000 T cell genomes. The purified libraries were quantified using a Qubit 3.0 fluorometer, sized with a Bioanalyzer 2100, and then quantified again using the KAPA Library Quantification kit. Every immunoSEQ 96-well plate was sequenced on a separate single-read 150-cycle Illumina NextSeq 550 flow cell. In the authors' own workflow: Because the immunoSEQ output included only junctional sequences and no quality scores, the filtering could not be the same as the filtering used for full-length reads. Sequences were annotated with PyIR, a Python wrapper for IgBLAST v1.9, and V/J genes and CDR3 were assigned using IMGT germline references. Reads were removed for weak V/J assignments (E-value above 1e-6), missing CDR3, stop codons, out-of-frame junctions, or ambiguous translated residues. A V3J clonotype was defined by an identical inferred V gene, J gene, and CDR3 amino acid sequence. The percentage overlap between two repertoires was calculated by dividing the number of shared unique clonotypes by the size of the smaller repertoire. Three approaches were used to assess repertoire richness: RTK rarefaction, the Chao1 estimator, and Recon v2.1 estimates of unobserved clonotypes. Generation probabilities were computed with OLGA for all TCRbeta clonotypes obtained by the gDNA method from several donors. Here the immuneACCESS table is served through TCRdb, limited to in-frame sequences with V and J called. Missing clones are a known gap in these copies; in checked studies unresolved V genes cover under half, and the rest lacks a known reason. That table is the source of V, J and clone size, and D and trimming were worked out from the DNA. Within this sample are some 2,500,000 clones, with approximately 93% of them counted one time only. The ten largest clones capture roughly 0.36% of the sample.

Concerning this clone: Its antigen specificity is not known. No quality values exist for individual bases; no much larger clone is one base distant.

The TCR was taken from a man between 18 and 35 years old in good health. Some clones in this sample may be carry-over from other donors' samples. The V and J genes are TRBV18 and TRBJ2-1, with 8 bases aligning to TRBD2. What was sequenced was naive CD4+ T cells from PBMCs. The sample's cell subset or site, from its label and the paper: CD45RA+ positively selected. The nucleotide sequence reads TGTGCCAGCTCACCCCTAACCGGGACTAGCAATGAGCAGTTCTTC. It codes for CASSPLTGTSNEQFF.